These T cell receptor beta chains were read from a single sample in a study of multiple sclerosis patients with progressive multifocal leukoencephalopathy. Assay used: immunoSEQ multiplex PCR; TCRdb lists only in-frame clones, some missing. This sample carries under 40,000 clones, 80% to 95% of them seen once, and the ten largest clones take just under 2%. The sample comprised PBMCs. Receptors originate from a man aged 25-45 years with multiple sclerosis. Each CDR3 is given with its conserved first and last residue. The D gene is left open where the match is weak. Some rows have no size entry. The others give once, few or many, or a class for an expanded clone.

DNA,CDR3,D,length,J,V,size
TGCGCCAGCAGCCCGACAGGGGAGGACACCATATATTTT,CASSPTGEDTIYF,TRBD1,13,TRBJ1-3,TRBV4-3,-
TGTGCCAGCAGTTATGGTGGTCGGTACACTGAAGCTTTCTTT,CASSYGGRYTEAFF,-,14,TRBJ1-1,TRBV6-5,-
TGTGCCAGCAGCCTAGCCCCGGGACTAGCGGGAGTCGAGCAGTACTTC,CASSLAPGLAGVEQYF,TRBD2,16,TRBJ2-7,TRBV7-6,-
TGTGCTAGTGGTTTGGGCGGGACAGGGCTATACAATGAGCAGTTCTTC,CASGLGGTGLYNEQFF,TRBD1,16,TRBJ2-1,TRBV12-5,-
TGTGCCAGCAGCCCCGTGGGGGGCCAAAGCGGGGAGCTGTTTTTT,CASSPVGGQSGELFF,-,15,TRBJ2-2,TRBV13,-
TGTGCCAGCTCACCTCGGACAGGGGGCTTTAACTATGGCTACACCTTC,CASSPRTGGFNYGYTF,TRBD1,16,TRBJ1-2,TRBV18,-
TGTGCCAGCAGTGCGGGACTGCACACAGATACGCAGTATTTT,CASSAGLHTDTQYF,-,14,TRBJ2-3,TRBV5-6,-
TGTGCCAGTAGCGAAACCAGAGGGGTGTCGGGCAATCAGCCCCAGCATTTT,CASSETRGVSGNQPQHF,-,17,TRBJ1-5,TRBV19,-
TGTGCCAGCAGCGGACAGTGGAATCAGCCCCAGCATTTT,CASSGQWNQPQHF,-,13,TRBJ1-5,TRBV6-6,-
TGTGCCAGCAGCCAAGTCATCGGGGGAAGGATTTACGAGCAGTACTTC,CASSQVIGGRIYEQYF,-,16,TRBJ2-7,TRBV4-2,-
TGTGCCAGCACCCCGGACTCGGTCCCCGGGGAGCAGTACTTC,CASTPDSVPGEQYF,-,14,TRBJ2-7,TRBV6-5,once
TGCGCCAGCAGCCCGAGCGGGCGGCCATGGTTGCAGTACTTC,CASSPSGRPWLQYF,-,14,TRBJ2-7,TRBV5-1,-
TGTGCCAGCTCACCACTTTTCGGGGACATGGAATCTTACGAGCAGTACTTC,CASSPLFGDMESYEQYF,-,17,TRBJ2-7,TRBV18,-
TGCGCCAGCAGCCGCACTGCTGGCGGGGGGGCCGAGACCCAGTACTTC,CASSRTAGGGAETQYF,TRBD2,16,TRBJ2-5,TRBV4-3,once
TGTGCCAGCAGCGACCGTGGTCCGCGACGGCTAACCGGGGAGCTGTTTTTT,CASSDRGPRRLTGELFF,-,17,TRBJ2-2,TRBV11-2,-
TGCGCCAGCAGTGAGCGGGCCTTTTCTATCAGCACAGATACGCAGTATTTT,CASSERAFSISTDTQYF,-,17,TRBJ2-3,TRBV10-1,-
TGTGCCAGCAGCTCCCCCCAGCGACAGGGAGGGAACACTGAAGCTTTCTTT,CASSSPQRQGGNTEAFF,TRBD1,17,TRBJ1-1,TRBV13,-
TGTGCCAGCACCCCGGACAGCCATCAGCCCCAGCATTTT,CASTPDSHQPQHF,-,13,TRBJ1-5,TRBV6-1,-
TGCGCCAGCAGTCAATGTACGGTTCCTACTAGCACAGATACGCAGTATTTT,CASSQCTVPTSTDTQYF,-,17,TRBJ2-3,TRBV23-1,-
TGTGCCAGCAGCTCTGAGAACACCGGGGAGCTGTTTTTT,CASSSENTGELFF,-,13,TRBJ2-2,TRBV13,-
TGTGCCAGCAGCCCGGGCGAGATCTACGAGCAGTACTTC,CASSPGEIYEQYF,-,13,TRBJ2-7,TRBV7-9,once
TGCAGCGTTGAGAAGGGCGGGGGCGCGATCTCCCTGGATCAGCCCCAGCATTTT,CSVEKGGGAISLDQPQHF,-,18,TRBJ1-5,TRBV29-1,-
TGTGCCAGCAGCCTAGGGACTAGCTGGAGCACAGATACGCAGTATTTT,CASSLGTSWSTDTQYF,TRBD2,16,TRBJ2-3,TRBV5-6,-
TGTGCCAGCAGCCCAGTGGGCGGGAGTTGGACAGATACGCAGTATTTT,CASSPVGGSWTDTQYF,TRBD2,16,TRBJ2-3,TRBV5-6,-
TGTGCCAGCAGCTTAGCTCCTAGCGGGAAAGAGACCCAGTACTTC,CASSLAPSGKETQYF,TRBD2,15,TRBJ2-5,TRBV7-2,-
TGTGCCTGGAGCGCCGCCCCCAGGGGTCAGGGCAACACCATATATTTT,CAWSAAPRGQGNTIYF,-,16,TRBJ1-3,TRBV30,-
TGTGCCGGAACCAGGACTAGCGGGTTATACACCGGGGAGCTGTTTTTT,CAGTRTSGLYTGELFF,TRBD2,16,TRBJ2-2,TRBV7-9,-
TGTGCCAGTAGGACAGGGATCGGCTACACCTTC,CASRTGIGYTF,TRBD1,11,TRBJ1-2,TRBV19,-
TGTGCCAGCAGCCGGACGGACGGCACAGATACGCAGTATTTT,CASSRTDGTDTQYF,-,14,TRBJ2-3,TRBV6-4,-
TGTGCCAGCATTAAAGGACAGGGGGCAGGGCAGCCCCAGCATTTT,CASIKGQGAGQPQHF,TRBD1,15,TRBJ1-5,TRBV6-1,-
TGTGCCAGCAAGGGGGGAATGGGTACTGAAGCTTTCTTT,CASKGGMGTEAFF,-,13,TRBJ1-1,TRBV5-4,-
TGTGCCAGCAGCTCCCGACTAGCGGGAACACATGAGCAGTTCTTC,CASSSRLAGTHEQFF,TRBD2,15,TRBJ2-1,TRBV7-2,once
TGCGCCAGCAGCTTGGAAGTGACAGGGGGCTTGAACACTGAAGCTTTCTTT,CASSLEVTGGLNTEAFF,TRBD1,17,TRBJ1-1,TRBV5-1,-
TGTGCCAGCAGTTACGACGGATCACCAAACTATGGCTACACCTTC,CASSYDGSPNYGYTF,-,15,TRBJ1-2,TRBV6-5,-
TGTGCCAGCAGTGCCCTCGGCGGTGAGCAGTTCTTC,CASSALGGEQFF,-,12,TRBJ2-1,TRBV6-1,-
TGCGCCAGCAGCCCCGGGACTAGCGGGAGGCGCGAGCAGTACTTC,CASSPGTSGRREQYF,TRBD2,15,TRBJ2-7,TRBV4-3,-
TGTGCCAGCAGTGGGGCCCTCCACTTT,CASSGALHF,-,9,TRBJ1-6,TRBV27,-
TGTGCAAGTCGCTTAGCGTCGGGACTAGCGGGATACAATGAGCAGTTCTTC,CASRLASGLAGYNEQFF,-,17,TRBJ2-1,TRBV12-2,-
TGTGCCAGCAGCTTGGATGCCCTCCCATTCGGGGAGACCCAGTACTTC,CASSLDALPFGETQYF,-,16,TRBJ2-5,TRBV5-6,few
TGCGCCAGCAGCTTGGGCGTGGGGATTGTTGGGGAGACCCAGTACTTC,CASSLGVGIVGETQYF,-,16,TRBJ2-5,TRBV5-1,-
TGTGCCAGTAGTATAGGGAAGTGGTTGGATTTT,CASSIGKWLDF,-,11,TRBJ2-3,TRBV19,-
TGTGCCAGCAGCATCACAGGGGCCGTCGCTTTCTTT,CASSITGAVAFF,TRBD1,12,TRBJ1-1,TRBV7-2,-
TGCGCCAGCAGCCAAGTCTGGGACGGGGTTGAAAAACTGTTTTTT,CASSQVWDGVEKLFF,-,15,TRBJ1-4,TRBV4-3,-
TGCAGCGTTGATACAGGGATGAACACTGAAGCTTTCTTT,CSVDTGMNTEAFF,-,13,TRBJ1-1,TRBV29-1,-
TGTGCCAGCAGCTTAGAGAGGGGGCTTGAGCAGTTCTTC,CASSLERGLEQFF,TRBD1,13,TRBJ2-1,TRBV7-7,-
TGCGCCAGCAGCCAAGATGGAAGCGGGAGGGGAGATACGCAGTATTTT,CASSQDGSGRGDTQYF,TRBD2,16,TRBJ2-3,TRBV4-1,-
TGTGCCAGCAGTCTCCTATGGACTAGCGGTCGTGCAGGGAATGAGCAGTTCTTC,CASSLLWTSGRAGNEQFF,TRBD2,18,TRBJ2-1,TRBV27,-
TGTGCCAGCAGCTTAGCAGCTGGGGTTAACACTGAAGCTTTCTTT,CASSLAAGVNTEAFF,-,15,TRBJ1-1,TRBV7-2,once
TGTGCCAGCAGTTATGGCCCCGGGTTAGGAGGAAACACCATATATTTT,CASSYGPGLGGNTIYF,-,16,TRBJ1-3,TRBV6-5,-
TGTGCCAGCAGTTCGTGGGGACTAGCGGGAGGGCCGGGCGAGCAGTACTTC,CASSSWGLAGGPGEQYF,TRBD2,17,TRBJ2-7,TRBV28,-
TGTGCCAGCAGTGAAGGGGGCAGCCTGGGGACCCAGTACTTC,CASSEGGSLGTQYF,-,14,TRBJ2-5,TRBV6-1,-